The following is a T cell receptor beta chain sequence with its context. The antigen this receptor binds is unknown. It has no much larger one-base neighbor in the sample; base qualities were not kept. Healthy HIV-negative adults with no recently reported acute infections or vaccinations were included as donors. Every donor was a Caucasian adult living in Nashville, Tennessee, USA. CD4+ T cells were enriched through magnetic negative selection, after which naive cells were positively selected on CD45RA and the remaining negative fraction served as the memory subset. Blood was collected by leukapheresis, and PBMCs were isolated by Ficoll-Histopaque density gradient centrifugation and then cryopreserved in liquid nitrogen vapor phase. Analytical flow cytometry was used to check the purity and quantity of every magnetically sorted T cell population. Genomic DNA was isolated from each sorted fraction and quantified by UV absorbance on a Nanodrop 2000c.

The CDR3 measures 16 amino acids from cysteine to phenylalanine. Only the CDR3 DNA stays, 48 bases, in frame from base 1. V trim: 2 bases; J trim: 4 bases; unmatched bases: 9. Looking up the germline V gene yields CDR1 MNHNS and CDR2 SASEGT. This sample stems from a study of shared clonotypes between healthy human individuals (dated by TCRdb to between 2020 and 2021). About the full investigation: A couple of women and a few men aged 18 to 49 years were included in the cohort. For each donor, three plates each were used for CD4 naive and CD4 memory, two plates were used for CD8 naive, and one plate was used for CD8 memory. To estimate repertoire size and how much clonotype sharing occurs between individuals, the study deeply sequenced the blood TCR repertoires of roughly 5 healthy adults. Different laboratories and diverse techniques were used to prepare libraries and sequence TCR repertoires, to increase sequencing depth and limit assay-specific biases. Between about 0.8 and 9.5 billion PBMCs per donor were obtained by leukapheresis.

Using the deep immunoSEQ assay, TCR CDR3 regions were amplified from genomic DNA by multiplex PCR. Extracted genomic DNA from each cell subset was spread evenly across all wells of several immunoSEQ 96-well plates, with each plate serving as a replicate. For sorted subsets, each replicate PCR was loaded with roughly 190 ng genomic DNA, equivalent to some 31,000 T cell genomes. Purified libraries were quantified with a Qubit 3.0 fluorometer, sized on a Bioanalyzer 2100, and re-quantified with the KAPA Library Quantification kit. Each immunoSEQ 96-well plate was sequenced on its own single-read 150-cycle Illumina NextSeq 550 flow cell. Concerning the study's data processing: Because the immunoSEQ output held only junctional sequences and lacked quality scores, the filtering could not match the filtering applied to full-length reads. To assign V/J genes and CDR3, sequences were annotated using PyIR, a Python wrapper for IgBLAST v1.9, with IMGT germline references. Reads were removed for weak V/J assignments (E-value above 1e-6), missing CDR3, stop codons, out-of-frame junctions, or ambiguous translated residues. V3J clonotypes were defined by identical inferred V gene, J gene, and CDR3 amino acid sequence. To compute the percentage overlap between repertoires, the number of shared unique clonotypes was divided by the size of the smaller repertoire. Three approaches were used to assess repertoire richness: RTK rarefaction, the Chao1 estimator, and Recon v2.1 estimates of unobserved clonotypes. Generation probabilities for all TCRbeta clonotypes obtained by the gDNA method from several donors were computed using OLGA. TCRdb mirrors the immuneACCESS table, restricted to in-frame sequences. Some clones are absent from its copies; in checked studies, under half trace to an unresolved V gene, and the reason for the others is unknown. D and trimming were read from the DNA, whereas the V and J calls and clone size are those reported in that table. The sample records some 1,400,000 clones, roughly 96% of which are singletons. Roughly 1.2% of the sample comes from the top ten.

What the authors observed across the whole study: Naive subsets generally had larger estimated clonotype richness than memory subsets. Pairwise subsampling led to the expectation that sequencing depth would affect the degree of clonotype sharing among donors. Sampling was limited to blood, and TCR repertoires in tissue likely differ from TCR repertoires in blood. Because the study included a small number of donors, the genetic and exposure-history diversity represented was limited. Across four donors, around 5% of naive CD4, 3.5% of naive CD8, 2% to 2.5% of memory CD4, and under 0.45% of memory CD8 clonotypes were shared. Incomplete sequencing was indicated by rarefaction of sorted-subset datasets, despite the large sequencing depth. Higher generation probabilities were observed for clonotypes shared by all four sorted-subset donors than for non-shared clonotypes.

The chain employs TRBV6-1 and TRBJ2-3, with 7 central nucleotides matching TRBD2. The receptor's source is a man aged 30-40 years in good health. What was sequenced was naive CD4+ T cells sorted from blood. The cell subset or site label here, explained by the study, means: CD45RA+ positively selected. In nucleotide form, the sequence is TGTGCCAGCAGTGAACGAGCGTGGGGGGGGGCAGATACGCAGTATTTT. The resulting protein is CASSERAWGGADTQYF.